This entry lists 9 T cell receptor beta chains sequenced from one sample in a study of blood T cell repertoires in COVID-19. Using immunoSEQ multiplex PCR, the repertoire was profiled, and TCRdb retains in-frame clones only, with some absent. The sample includes around 190,000 clones, 70% to 85% seen only once; the top ten take about 13%. The sequencing sample was made of peripheral blood. The receptor source for this set is a human donor in a cohort sampled during active COVID-19.

The sample holds a few counts of this clone. This sequence joins TRBV28 and TRBJ1-1, with 9 nucleotides matching TRBD1. The germline V gene has CDR1 MDHEN and CDR2 SYDVKM. The CDR3 covers 13 residues. Trimming cost V 11 bases and J 4 bases; bases outside gene matches: 8. The CDR3 nucleotides read TGTGCCGGCGGACAGGGGCATACCACTGAAGCTTTCTTT. Amino acids: CAGGQGHTTEAFF.

The V and J genes are TRBV23-1 and TRBJ2-3; no firm D call. TRBV23-1 is sorted into the ORF group, with uncertain function. Trimming pared 11 bases from V and 2 bases from J, leaving 14 bases between. The CDR3 extends over 13 amino acids. CDR3 loop: CALERSVTDTQYF. In nucleotides, the CDR3 is TGCGCCCTCGAGAGGAGCGTCACAGATACGCAGTATTTT.

The V call is TRBV30, the J call TRBJ2-2, with TRBD1 matching over 10 bases. The CDR3 spans 15 residues. V shed 3 bases and J 6 bases; nucleotides not matched to a gene: 7. CDR1 is GTSNPN and CDR2 is SVGIG in the germline V gene (reference sequence). The CDR3 nucleotides read TGTGCCTGGAGCAGGGACAGGGGCTACCCCGGGGAGCTGTTTTTT. It is translated as CAWSRDRGYPGELFF.

The chain is built from TRBV15 and TRBJ2-1; TRBD2 is a possible D gene (6 bases). CDR3 size: 15 residues. The germline gives CDR1 LNHNV, CDR2 YYDKDF (reference sequence). Trimming removed 3 bases at V and 9 bases at J, with 18 bases between. The CDR3 loop reads CATSSQASRRGEQFF. The CDR3 DNA reads TGTGCCACCAGCAGTCAGGCTAGCCGGAGGGGTGAGCAGTTCTTC.

The J gene is TRBJ1-5, the V gene TRBV5-1; TRBD1 agrees at 12 bases. J was trimmed by 2 bases and V by 0 bases; bases with no gene match: 9. The CDR3 has 19 amino acids. Germline CDR1 reads SGHRS; CDR2 reads YFSETQ. Written as DNA, the CDR3 is TGCGCCAGCAGCTTGGATGGGACAGGGGGCAAAGGGGGCAATCAGCCCCAGCATTTT. Residues: CASSLDGTGGKGGNQPQHF.

The chain combines TRBV27 with TRBJ2-7; D perhaps matches TRBD2 (6 bases). Trimming stripped 2 bases from V and 2 bases from J, with 16 bases between. The CDR3 totals 16 residues. From germline, CDR1 is MNHEY and CDR2 SMNVEV (reference sequence). The CDR3 nucleotides are TGTGCCAGCAGTTTAGTTTCGCGGGACGGAACCTACGAGCAGTACTTC. Its translation is CASSLVSRDGTYEQYF.

V gene TRBV18 combines with J gene TRBJ2-1; TRBD1 matches at 7 bases. There are 14 residues in the CDR3. Trimming removed 2 bases from V and 5 bases from J; junction bases left unmatched: 3. Germline lookup yields CDR1 KGHSH and CDR2 LQKENI. CDR3 residues: CASSPDRVNNEQFF. In DNA form, the CDR3 reads TGTGCCAGCTCACCAGACAGGGTCAACAATGAGCAGTTCTTC.

This chain uses TRBV5-1 with TRBJ2-2, with TRBD1 matching 8 bases. The CDR3 length is 15 residues. J was trimmed by 0 bases and V by 3 bases; bases with no gene match: 1. Germline CDR1 and CDR2: SGHRS and YFSETQ. Written as DNA, the CDR3 is TGCGCCAGCAGCTGGACAGGGCCGAACACCGGGGAGCTGTTTTTT. Translation gives CASSWTGPNTGELFF.

This clone was detected only a few times. The chain is built from TRBV5-6 and TRBJ2-7; D uncertain. V lost 1 base to trimming and J lost 3 bases, with 11 bases between them. This CDR3 is built from 14 residues. Germline V CDR1 and CDR2: SGHDT, YYEEEE. The CDR3 nucleotides are TGTGCCAGCAGCTTGACAGATAACATCTACGAGCAGTACTTC. Translating it yields CASSLTDNIYEQYF.